This T cell receptor (beta chain) was captured in a study of blood T cell repertoires in COVID-19. Looking at the study overall: Some COVID-19 samples were acute and others convalescent; all came from the United States, Italy and Spain. Sources were T cells, B-cell-depleted T cells, or PBMCs; the material itself was cDNA or gDNA.

Trimming removed 2 bases from V and 9 bases from J; junction bases left unmatched: 13. Per the germline V gene, CDR1 is SGHTA and CDR2 is FQGTGA. This CDR3 has 16 residues. Patients in Seattle were enrolled during active infection, then followed longitudinally. Original processing notes: Amplification from reference gene primers served as the basis for estimated nucleated cell counts. Data came from immunoSEQ multiplex PCR; TCRdb stores just in-frame clones and leaves some out. D and trimming were read from the DNA, whereas the V and J calls and clone size are those reported in that table. The table includes about 60,000 clones, about 83% detected once.

This receptor was obtained from a man aged 45-65 years with COVID-19, enrolled during active disease. V usage is TRBV7-3 and J usage is TRBJ2-1; 7 positions match TRBD2. Sequenced material: peripheral blood. CDR3 sequence reads: CASSLSTLAVPREQFF. CDR3 nucleotides: TGTGCCAGCAGCTTATCGACTCTAGCGGTACCCCGTGAGCAGTTCTTC.